A selection of T cell receptor beta chains follows, all from one sample in a study of cytomegalovirus exposure and HLA in healthy donors. TCRdb's table, derived via immunoSEQ multiplex PCR, lists solely in-frame clones and lacks some. This table holds approximately 120,000 clones, around 94% found once. Sequenced: PBMCs. These receptors came from a woman between 18 and 29 years old in good health and CMV-seronegative. Both conserved end residues are part of each CDR3. The D gene is left open where the match is weak. A clone size is listed for some rows: how often the clone was seen (once, few, many), or a class if it is expanded.

J gene	V gene	clone size	D gene	CDR3 DNA	CDR3 protein
TRBJ1-2	TRBV28	-	-	TGTGCCAGCAGTTTAGAAGGGGCGCGGGGCTACACCTTC	CASSLEGARGYTF
TRBJ1-2	TRBV2	-	TRBD1	TGTGCCAGCCTCCTCAGGGGGAATAATGGCTACACCTTC	CASLLRGNNGYTF
TRBJ2-1	TRBV30	-	TRBD2	TGTGCCTGGAGCACCCTAGCGGGAGTTCTTTATGAGCAGTTCTTC	CAWSTLAGVLYEQFF
TRBJ2-7	TRBV7-9	few	-	TGTGCCAGCAGCTTAGGGCCGGGAGTGGGGACCTACGAGCAGTACTTC	CASSLGPGVGTYEQYF
TRBJ2-1	TRBV11-2	-	-	TGTGCCAGCAGCTTAGATAAGATCGTAACAGGGATGAATGAGCAGTTCTTC	CASSLDKIVTGMNEQFF
TRBJ2-5	TRBV5-1	-	TRBD1	TGCGCCAGCAGCCCCAGGACAGGGGAAGAAGAGACCCAGTACTTC	CASSPRTGEEETQYF
TRBJ1-5	TRBV25-1	-	TRBD1	TGTGCCAGCAGTGATAGGCAGGGGGGTTGGAATCAGCCCCAGCATTTT	CASSDRQGGWNQPQHF
TRBJ1-1	TRBV6-1	-	-	TGTGCCAGCAGACAGGGCTCGAACACTGAAGCTTTCTTT	CASRQGSNTEAFF
TRBJ1-1	TRBV19	-	-	TGTGCCAGTAGTGTCTTACCTGGGACATTGAACACTGAAGCTTTCTTT	CASSVLPGTLNTEAFF
TRBJ2-7	TRBV9	-	TRBD1	TGTGCCAGCAGTCAGGGGGCAGGACCTTTCGAGCAGTACTTC	CASSQGAGPFEQYF
TRBJ1-5	TRBV2	once	TRBD1	TGTGCCAGCAGTGTTTGGGGGACAGCTAGCAATCAGCCCCAGCATTTT	CASSVWGTASNQPQHF
TRBJ1-1	TRBV5-4	-	-	TGTGCCAGCAGCACAGAGCGGGGAAACACTGAAGCTTTCTTT	CASSTERGNTEAFF
TRBJ2-7	TRBV6-1	-	TRBD2	TGTGCCAGCAGTGAACCAGCGGGAGGGTTATACGAGCAGTACTTC	CASSEPAGGLYEQYF
TRBJ2-4	TRBV5-1	-	-	TGCGCCAGCAGCTTGGGGGGGCAGGGGACCAAAAACATTCAGTACTTC	CASSLGGQGTKNIQYF
TRBJ2-7	TRBV7-9	-	TRBD2	TGTGCCAGCAGCCCGCCGGGGGGGCGGAACGAGCAGTACTTC	CASSPPGGRNEQYF
TRBJ2-7	TRBV6-5	-	-	TGTGCCAGCAGTCCCCTCGGGGGCTACGAGCAGTACTTC	CASSPLGGYEQYF
TRBJ1-1	TRBV6-5	-	-	TGTGCCAGCCATGCGGGGGTGGGCACTGAAGCTTTCTTT	CASHAGVGTEAFF
TRBJ1-5	TRBV2	-	TRBD1	TGTGCCAGCAGCGAGGGGACAGGGGGCCTCTTAGGAGGTCAGCCCCAGCATTTT	CASSEGTGGLLGGQPQHF
TRBJ2-5	TRBV6-1	-	TRBD2	TGTGCCAGCATGCGGGCTAGCGGGAGTTTCGAGACCCAGTACTTC	CASMRASGSFETQYF
TRBJ2-1	TRBV7-9	-	TRBD1	TGTGCCAGCAGGTTAACAGGGGGCAATTACAATGAGCAGTTCTTC	CASRLTGGNYNEQFF
TRBJ2-7	TRBV28	once	TRBD1	TGTGCCAGCAGCTCTACAGGGGGCGGGGACGAGCAGTACTTC	CASSSTGGGDEQYF
TRBJ1-1	TRBV4-1	-	-	TGCGCCAGCAGCCAAAGGGCGGGGTTGAACACTGAAGCTTTCTTT	CASSQRAGLNTEAFF
TRBJ2-4	TRBV30	-	-	TGTGCCTGGAGGCCAAGGGGCCAAAACATTCAGTACTTC	CAWRPRGQNIQYF
TRBJ2-5	TRBV18	few	-	TGTGCCAGCTCACCCGCCCCCCTAGTGTCGCCCCAGTACTTC	CASSPAPLVSPQYF
TRBJ1-5	TRBV10-3	-	TRBD1	TGTGCCATCAGTGAGCGGGACAGTAGCAATCAGCCCCAGCATTTT	CAISERDSSNQPQHF
TRBJ1-1	TRBV25-1	-	-	TGTGCCAGCAGTCCCCATGCTGCGGTTATGAACACTGAAGCTTTCTTT	CASSPHAAVMNTEAFF
TRBJ2-7	TRBV11-1	-	-	TGTGCCAGCAGCCCCTTCCCGCGGAACGAGCAGTACTTC	CASSPFPRNEQYF
TRBJ1-5	TRBV10-3	-	TRBD1	TGTGCCATCAGTGAGTCCAAGGACAGGGGCGATCAGCCCCAGCATTTT	CAISESKDRGDQPQHF
TRBJ2-3	TRBV5-4	-	TRBD2	TGTGCCAGCAGCTTGGGGGGACTAGGGGGGGATACGCAGTATTTT	CASSLGGLGGDTQYF
TRBJ2-2	TRBV9	-	-	TGTGCCAGCAGCCCCCCAGGGCGTCCCGGGGAGCTGTTTTTT	CASSPPGRPGELFF
TRBJ2-2	TRBV4-2	-	-	TGTGCCAGCAGACAGACAGATAACACCGGGGAGCTGTTTTTT	CASRQTDNTGELFF
TRBJ2-1	TRBV7-3	-	TRBD2	TGTGCCAGCAGCTCAAGCGGGGGGCGTGGCAATGAGCAGTTCTTC	CASSSSGGRGNEQFF
TRBJ1-4	TRBV6-6	-	TRBD1	TGTGCCAGCAGTTACCGGGACAGGGAACGAAAACTGTTTTTT	CASSYRDRERKLFF
TRBJ1-4	TRBV27	-	-	TGTGCCAGCAGTCCCCGACAGACAACTAATGAAAAACTGTTTTTT	CASSPRQTTNEKLFF
TRBJ1-1	TRBV6-1	-	-	TGCGGGTGCAGGGACACTGAAGCTTTCTTT	CGCRDTEAFF
TRBJ2-1	TRBV5-1	-	TRBD2	TGCGCCAGCAGCTTGGGGGGGACTAGCGGGTACAATGAGCAGTTCTTC	CASSLGGTSGYNEQFF
TRBJ2-5	TRBV19	-	-	TGTGCCAGTAAAGACAGTCAGAGCCGGGAGACCCAGTACTTC	CASKDSQSRETQYF
TRBJ2-7	TRBV28	-	-	TGTGCCAGCAGTCCCCGGGACACAAGATTTTACGAGCAGTACTTC	CASSPRDTRFYEQYF
TRBJ1-5	TRBV4-1	-	-	TGCGCCAGCAGCCAAGATTCATGGCAGCAGCCCCAGCATTTT	CASSQDSWQQPQHF
TRBJ2-1	TRBV27	once	-	TGTGCCAGCAGTTTAATCCGGTCTAGCGACAATGAGCAGTTCTTC	CASSLIRSSDNEQFF
TRBJ1-5	TRBV7-9	-	TRBD1	TGTGCCAGCAGCTTAACAGGGGGGAACAATCAGCCCCAGCATTTT	CASSLTGGNNQPQHF
TRBJ2-5	TRBV4-1	-	-	TGCGCCAGCAGCCAACAGATGGGGGGTCAAGAGACCCAGTACTTC	CASSQQMGGQETQYF
TRBJ2-4	TRBV6-5	few	TRBD1	TGTGCCAGCAGTTACGACAGGGGAGCCAAAAACATTCAGTACTTC	CASSYDRGAKNIQYF
TRBJ1-2	TRBV6-1	-	TRBD1	TGTGCCAGCAGTGGGGGACAGGCCTATAACTATGGCTACACCTTC	CASSGGQAYNYGYTF
TRBJ2-7	TRBV6-5	-	TRBD2	TGTGCCAGCAGTTCGACTAGCGGGAGGGCAAGTTACGAGCAGTACTTC	CASSSTSGRASYEQYF
TRBJ1-2	TRBV28	-	-	TGTGCCAGCAGTTTATATCACACTAATGGCTACACCTTC	CASSLYHTNGYTF
TRBJ1-6	TRBV30	-	-	TGTGCCTGGAATTCTGGGAGCTCCTATAATTCACCCCTCCACTTT	CAWNSGSSYNSPLHF